The sequence of this T cell receptor beta chain was determined in a study of neurological immune-mediated disorders (dated by TCRdb to the late 2010s). Turning to the overall study: Using UMI-based sequencing, the study compared peripheral blood TCR-beta repertoires from patients with HTLV-I-associated myelopathy (HAM/TSP), patients with multiple sclerosis, and healthy controls. The approximately 110 TCR-beta libraries covered PBMC samples along with longitudinal samples, technical triplicates, and paired sorted CD4+ and CD8+ T-cell subsets. The cohort was made up of some 70 subjects, consisting of roughly 15 HAM/TSP patients, around 35 multiple sclerosis patients and 20 healthy controls.

To synthesize cDNA, template-switch 5'RACE was performed with a primer carrying a 10-nucleotide random unique molecular identifier so that each TCR transcript was tagged. Every sequencing run covered 15-18 subjects and yielded more than 180 million TCR-beta sequences. The RNeasy kit was used for extraction of total RNA. The KAPA Real-time Library Amplification kit was used to amplify TCR-beta VDJ regions with primers for the TCR constant region and the 5'RACE anchor. A first PCR added sample indexes and Illumina adaptors, after which a second PCR increased the library yield. After Ampure bead purification, the roughly 650 bp TCR product was size-selected on a 2% E-gel SizeSelection system. Before pooling, library quality was checked on a Bioanalyzer, concentration was measured with Qubit, and libraries were quantified with the Kapa Library Quantification kit. An Illumina HiSeq 2500 sequenced the libraries paired-end 2 x 150 bp. To increase sequence diversity, about 23-30% phiX was spiked into each library pool. The source study handled its data this way. The UMI-based MiGEC pipeline processed quality-filtered reads and removed over 80% of raw TCR sequences during error correction. IMGT germline references were used for aligning VDJ genes, and each clonotype was defined as a unique CDR3 amino acid sequence together with its V-J genes. Clonal expansion, Shannon diversity and CDR3 relatedness were evaluated with VDJtools (CalcPairwiseDistances, ClusterSamples), while phylogenetic trees were built in CLCbio workbench. Using coefficient-of-variation modelling across technical triplicates, the study counted a clone as expanded if it had at least 8 unique UMIs. Clones were called with MiXCR by TCRdb after fastp trimmed the public reads at Q25, and only in-frame beta chains were retained. When rows share a CDR3 protein, they turn into one entry using the most common DNA and genes. The V and J calls here are based on TCRdb, not the publication. Counted in this sample were 30,000 to 45,000 distinct CDR3 sequences; around a tenth of them appeared once. Just under 4% of the sample is held by the ten biggest clonotypes.

For sorted-subset TCR libraries, some 950,000 sorted CD4+ or CD8+ T cells were used. Peripheral blood was subjected to Ficoll-Hypaque density gradient centrifugation to isolate PBMCs, which were then cryopreserved in liquid nitrogen. Paired sorted CD4+ and CD8+ subsets came from healthy controls, HAM/TSP patients and MS patients. The CDR3 measures 16 amino acids from cysteine to phenylalanine. CDR3 DNA only is kept here, 48 bases in frame from base 1. A distance of 17 bases separates the germline ends of V and J, which lose 0 bases and 8 bases respectively. CDR1 and CDR2 (SEHNR, FQNEAQ) derive from the germline V gene (reference sequence). General conclusions and limits of the study: No identical CDR3 amino acid sequences were shared among expanded clones across subjects, suggesting private TCR-beta repertoires in all groups. The highest TCR clonal expansion was observed in HAM/TSP patients, whereas the lowest was observed in MS patients, even when compared with healthy controls.

As regards this clonotype: Its antigen remains unidentified. This sequence may be a read error, since a much larger clone differs from it by one base.

Recombination linked TRBV7-9 to TRBJ2-1; TRBD1 is a possible D gene, resting on 7 matching bases. The sample taken for sequencing was CD4+ T cells from blood. This clonotype originated in a woman aged 25 to 39 with HTLV-1-associated myelopathy (HAM/TSP). CDR3 sequence: CASSLAAQGGRHEQFF. The DNA sequence reads TGTGCCAGCAGCTTAGCCGCGCAGGGGGGCCGTCATGAGCAGTTCTTC.